Each of the 8 T cell receptor beta chains below was sequenced from the same sample in a study of shared clonotypes between healthy human individuals. The assay was immunoSEQ multiplex PCR, and TCRdb's table has in-frame clones only and misses some. This sample has roughly 2.1 million clones, with just over 90% found just once. CD45RO-negative CD8 cells positively selected for CCR7 made up the naive population, which excluded terminally differentiated effector memory CD45RA+ cells. Input material: naive CD8+ T cells from PBMCs. The receptors derive from a man between 18 and 35 years old in good health. Some clones in this sample may be carry-over from other donors' samples.

There are a few counts of this clone. The chain is built from TRBV7-9 and TRBJ2-2; 7 bases map to TRBD2. The CDR3 is 13 residues long. The germline gives CDR1 SEHNR, CDR2 FQNEAQ (reference sequence). Trimming took 4 bases from V and 5 from J; bases not matched to a gene: 1. Here the CDR3 DNA reads TGTGCCAGCAGCTACGGGGGGACCGGGGAGCTGTTTTTT. It translates to CASSYGGTGELFF.

The chain is built from TRBV19 and TRBJ2-4; 9 bases map to TRBD1. CDR1 is LNHDA and CDR2 is SQIVND in the germline V gene (reference sequence). This CDR3 contains 16 residues. The ends lost 3 bases at V and 3 bases at J; junction bases unmatched: 6. The CDR3 reads CASSIPDRGDKNIQYF. CDR3 DNA: TGTGCCAGTAGTATTCCGGACAGGGGTGACAAAAACATTCAGTACTTC.

V is TRBV5-1 and J is TRBJ2-1, with D perhaps matching TRBD1 (7 bases). The CDR3 has 15 amino acids. CDR1 and CDR2 from the germline V gene are SGHRS and YFSETQ. Trimming removed 2 bases from V and 8 bases from J, with 17 bases in between. The CDR3 bases are TGCGCCAGCAGCTTTTGGCAGGGGGGTGGCGATGAGCAGTTCTTC. Translation gives CASSFWQGGGDEQFF.

This rearrangement joins TRBV6-5 to TRBJ2-2, with D maybe TRBD2 (6 bases). Trimming left V 5 bases short and J 4 bases short, with 14 bases between. The CDR3 length is 15 residues. Per the germline V gene, CDR1 is MNHEY and CDR2 is SVGAGI. CDR3 sequence reads: CASSQAPEGTGELFF. The CDR3 region has the DNA TGTGCCAGCAGTCAGGCCCCGGAGGGCACCGGGGAGCTGTTTTTT.

The table lists this clone with a few counts. This chain joins TRBV7-9 and TRBJ1-5; D is uncertain. Trimming removed 1 base at V and 1 base at J, with 8 bases between. Per germline, CDR1 SEHNR and CDR2 FQNEAQ (reference sequence). The CDR3 extends over 15 amino acids. The CDR3: CASSLGGMSNQPQHF. The CDR3 DNA is TGTGCCAGCAGCTTAGGGGGAATGAGCAATCAGCCCCAGCATTTT.

The chain employs TRBV10-3 and TRBJ2-5; D call uncertain. The DNA matches TRBJ2-7 better at its end, which makes the J call doubtful. This CDR3 spans 15 amino acids. From germline, CDR1 is ENHRY and CDR2 SYGVKD. DNA of the CDR3: TGTGCCATCAGCCCGGTTCAGGAGAGCTCCTACGAGCAGTACTTC. Its protein is CAISPVQESSYEQYF.

V usage is TRBV7-9 and J usage is TRBJ2-1; no reliable D call. There are 11 residues in the CDR3. Germline assignment: CDR1 SEHNR and CDR2 FQNEAQ (reference sequence). Trimming took off 7 bases at V and 12 bases at J, with 13 bases between the two ends. The CDR3 DNA is TGTGCCAGCACCCTCGATTGGGGGCAGTTCTTC. Protein sequence: CASTLDWGQFF.

The rearrangement uses TRBV5-4 and TRBJ2-2; D gene ambiguous. V was cut by 2 bases and J by 6 bases, with 5 bases left in between. There are 12 residues in the CDR3. Germline CDR1 is SGHNT and CDR2 is YYREEE (reference sequence). The CDR3 DNA reads TGTGCCAGCAGCTTTGGCCCCGGGGAGCTGTTTTTT. Translation gives CASSFGPGELFF.